Ten or more counts support the clone carrying this T cell receptor beta chain. The antigen is undetermined. This specimen comes from a study of spatial heterogeneity in lung cancer. Time point of the sample: sample taken at primary tumor resection. CDR1 and CDR2 from the germline V gene are LGHNA and YNFKEQ. The CDR3 is 16 amino acids. V was shortened by 4 bases and J by 1 base, with 15 bases between the two germline ends. The study, taken as a whole, reports: Mutation counts in tumors were tracked by counts of expanded intratumoral alpha and beta TCRs. Tracking of ubiquitous and regional nonsynonymous mutations by counts of ubiquitous and regional expanded TCRs, respectively, was seen.

Unique molecular identifiers tagged every individual TCR cDNA molecule. TCRdb reprocessed the 5' RACE reads via MiXCR and lists one record per CDR3 protein. The sample shows 6,000 or so distinct CDR3 sequences, around 6.7% of them seen only once. The V and J genes are TRBV4-2 and TRBJ2-3; tentative D call: TRBD2 (5 bases). The sample in question was lung tumor tissue, obtained at surgery. The TCR originated in a male donor with early-stage non-small cell lung cancer. The CDR3 loop reads CASSRGLEVGTDTQYF. Here the CDR3 DNA reads TGTGCCAGCAGCCGCGGACTGGAGGTGGGCACAGATACGCAGTATTTT.